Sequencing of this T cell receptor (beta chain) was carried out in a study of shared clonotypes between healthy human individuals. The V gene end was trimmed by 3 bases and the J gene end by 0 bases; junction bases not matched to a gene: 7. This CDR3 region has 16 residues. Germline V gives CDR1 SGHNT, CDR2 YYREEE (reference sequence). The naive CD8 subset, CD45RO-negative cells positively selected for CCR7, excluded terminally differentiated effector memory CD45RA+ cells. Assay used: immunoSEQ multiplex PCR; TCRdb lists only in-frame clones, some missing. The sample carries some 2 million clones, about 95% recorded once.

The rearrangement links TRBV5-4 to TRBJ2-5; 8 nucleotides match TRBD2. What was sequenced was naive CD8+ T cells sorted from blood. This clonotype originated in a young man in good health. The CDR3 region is CASSSTSALNQETQYF. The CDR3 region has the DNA TGTGCCAGCAGCTCGACTAGCGCCCTAAACCAAGAGACCCAGTACTTC.